This TCR beta chain was identified in a study of T cells after yellow fever vaccination. Points from the study as a whole: Post-booster reappearance was seen for most primary-vaccination clones (about 95% CD4, roughly 88% CD8). Contaminating bulk clonotypes could be abundant in FACS-sorted repertoires.

This clonotype was seen at least ten times. Its antigen is undetermined. Template switching by 5'RACE produced TCR cDNA, adding a universal primer site and UMIs. Via MiXCR, TCRdb re-called the 5' RACE reads, giving one row per CDR3 protein. The table records around 300,000 distinct CDR3 sequences, roughly 4.3% of them present only once. The CDR3 consists of 13 residues. Germline-derived CDR1 and CDR2 are DFQATT and SNEGSKA (reference sequence). V lost 1 base and J lost 8; bases outside the gene matches: 5. The J gene is TRBJ2-1, the V gene TRBV20-1; 7 positions agree with TRBD1. The sample consisted of PBMCs, taken 15 days after the yellow fever booster vaccination. This receptor was identified in a man aged 18 to 30 who received the YFV17D yellow fever vaccine. The CDR3 loop is CSARVGTDDEQFF. For the CDR3, the DNA is TGCAGTGCTAGAGTCGGGACAGATGATGAGCAGTTCTTC.